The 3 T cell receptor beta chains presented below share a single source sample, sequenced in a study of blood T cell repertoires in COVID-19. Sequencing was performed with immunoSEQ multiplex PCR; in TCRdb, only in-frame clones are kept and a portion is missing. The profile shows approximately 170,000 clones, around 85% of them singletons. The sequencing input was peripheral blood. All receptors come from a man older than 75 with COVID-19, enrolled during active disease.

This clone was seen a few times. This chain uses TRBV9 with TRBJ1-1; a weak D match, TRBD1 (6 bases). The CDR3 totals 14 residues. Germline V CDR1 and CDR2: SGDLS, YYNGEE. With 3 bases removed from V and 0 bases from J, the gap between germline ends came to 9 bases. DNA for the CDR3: TGTGCCAGCAGCGGCGGACAGCTGAACACTGAAGCTTTCTTT. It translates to CASSGGQLNTEAFF. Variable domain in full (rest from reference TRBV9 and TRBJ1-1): DSGVTQTPKHLITATGQRVTLRCSPRSGDLSVYWYQQSLDQGLQFLIQYYNGEERAKGNILERFSAQQFPDLHSELNLSSLELGDSALYFCASSGGQLNTEAFFGQGTRLTVV.

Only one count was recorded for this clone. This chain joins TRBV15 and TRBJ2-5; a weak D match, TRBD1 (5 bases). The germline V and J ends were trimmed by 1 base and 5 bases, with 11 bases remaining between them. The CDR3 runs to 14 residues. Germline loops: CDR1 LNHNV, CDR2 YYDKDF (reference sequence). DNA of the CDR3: TGTGCCACCAGCAGAGGGGGCGAAGGGGAGACCCAGTACTTC. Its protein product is CATSRGGEGETQYF.

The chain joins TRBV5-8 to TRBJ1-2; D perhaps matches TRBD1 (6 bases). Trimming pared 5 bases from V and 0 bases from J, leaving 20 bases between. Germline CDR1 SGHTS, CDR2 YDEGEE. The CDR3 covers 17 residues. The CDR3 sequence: CASSSQLGAPSNYGYTF. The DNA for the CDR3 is TGTGCCAGCAGTTCTCAACTGGGGGCCCCCTCTAACTATGGCTACACCTTC.